What follows are 29 T cell receptor beta chains derived from one specimen sequenced in a study of blood T cell repertoires in COVID-19. Clones were sequenced by immunoSEQ multiplex PCR, and TCRdb holds only the in-frame ones, with some missing. The table includes nearly 110,000 clones, about nine tenths detected once. Sequencing input: peripheral blood. The receptors derive from a man aged 50 to 59 with active or convalescent COVID-19.

This chain uses TRBV27 with TRBJ2-2, with D uncertain. V lost 3 bases to trimming and J lost 1 base, with 6 bases between them. The CDR3 covers 14 residues. Germline CDR1 MNHEY, CDR2 SMNVEV (reference sequence). Here the CDR3 DNA reads TGTGCCAGCAGTTTTGTAGAGAACACCGGGGAGCTGTTTTTT. It translates to CASSFVENTGELFF.

The rearrangement joins TRBV15 to TRBJ1-6; no definite D call. Germline V lookup: CDR1 LNHNV, CDR2 YYDKDF (reference sequence). The CDR3 spans 16 residues. V was clipped by 0 bases and J by 10 bases, with 16 bases between them. The chain's CDR3 is CATSRDRVGAGSPLHF. The CDR3 nucleotides are TGTGCCACCAGCAGAGATCGGGTAGGAGCTGGCTCACCCCTCCACTTT.

The chain carries TRBV27 and TRBJ1-5; no clear D. The CDR3 loop spans 12 amino acids. Looked up from germline, CDR1 is MNHEY and CDR2 is SMNVEV (reference sequence). The ends were cut back, 3 bases at V and 4 bases at J, with 4 bases in the middle. The CDR3 spells CASSFPNQPQHF. DNA for the CDR3: TGTGCCAGCAGTTTCCCTAATCAGCCCCAGCATTTT.

V is TRBV2 and J is TRBJ1-1, with D possibly TRBD1 on 6 matching bases. Trimming took off 3 bases at V and 0 bases at J, with 14 bases between the two ends. The germline V gene encodes CDR1 SNHLY and CDR2 FYNNEI. There are 16 residues in the CDR3. The CDR3 DNA reads TGTGCCAGCAGTGATAGGACAGCTTACATGAACACTGAAGCTTTCTTT. Its translation: CASSDRTAYMNTEAFF. Full variable domain (rest looked up from reference TRBV2 and TRBJ1-1): EPEVTQTPSHQVTQMGQEVILRCVPISNHLYFYWYRQILGQKVEFLVSFYNNEISEKSEIFDDQFSVERPDGSNFTLKIRSTKLEDSAMYFCASSDRTAYMNTEAFFGQGTRLTVV.

The CDR3 nucleotides read TGTGCCACCCGAATTGGTCAGTCAGTGGAGACCCAGTACTTC. It translates to CATRIGQSVETQYF. V is TRBV10-3 and J is TRBJ2-5; D ambiguous. This CDR3 region has 14 residues. Trimming removed 10 bases from V and 5 bases from J, with 20 bases in between. The germline V gene encodes CDR1 ENHRY and CDR2 SYGVKD.

The chain links TRBV6-2 or TRBV6-3 to TRBJ2-5; TRBD2 is a possible D gene (5 bases). Germline CDR1 and CDR2: MNHEY and SVGEGT. The CDR3 runs to 14 residues. Deletions cut 7 bases from V and 7 bases from J, with 19 bases between. The CDR3 here is CASIPATGIGTQYF. The CDR3 DNA follows: TGTGCCAGCATCCCGGCTACGGGGATTGGGACCCAGTACTTC.

The V call is TRBV15, the J call TRBJ1-2; no reliable D call. V lost 0 bases to trimming and J lost 12 bases, with 20 bases between them. The V gene's germline CDR1 is LNHNV and CDR2 YYDKDF (reference sequence). This CDR3 is built from 15 residues. CDR3 amino acids: CATSRDREIADGDTF. In DNA, the CDR3 is TGTGCCACCAGCAGAGATCGGGAGATCGCAGACGGGGACACCTTC.

This chain uses TRBV19 with TRBJ2-2, with D perhaps matching TRBD1 (6 bases). V dropped 3 bases and J dropped 4 bases, with 18 bases sitting between them. CDR3 length: 17 amino acids. In germline, CDR1 is LNHDA, CDR2 SQIVND (reference sequence). The CDR3 sequence: CASSIPTGHFFTGELFF. In nucleotides, the CDR3 is TGTGCCAGTAGTATCCCCACGGGACACTTTTTCACCGGGGAGCTGTTTTTT.

The chain combines TRBV9 with TRBJ2-7, with 8 bases matching TRBD1. CDR1 is SGDLS, CDR2 YYNGEE, per germline. The CDR3 has 16 residues. The trim removed 0 bases at V and 3 bases at J, leaving 8 bases unmatched. As DNA, the CDR3 is TGTGCCAGCAGCGTAGCGGACAGGGAAGCCAACTACGAGCAGTACTTC. Translated, it gives CASSVADREANYEQYF.

The chain is built from TRBV30 and TRBJ2-1; 11 bases agree with TRBD2. The J segment lost 3 bases and the V segment lost 2 bases, leaving 9 bases of the junction unmatched. This CDR3 is built from 17 residues. Germline CDR1 and CDR2: GTSNPN and SVGIG (reference sequence). The CDR3 loop is CAWSTILAGGDYNEQFF. CDR3 bases: TGTGCCTGGAGTACCATCTTAGCGGGAGGGGACTACAATGAGCAGTTCTTC.

This clone was counted a few times. The CDR3 here is CASSLRDSKSPQHF. CDR3 bases: TGCGCCAGCAGCTTGCGGGACAGTAAGTCGCCCCAGCATTTT. This chain links TRBV5-1 with TRBJ1-5; TRBD1 matches 7 bases. This CDR3 has 14 amino acids. The germline gives CDR1 SGHRS, CDR2 YFSETQ. Unmatched junction bases numbered 7, after V lost 1 base and J lost 9 bases.

This chain joins TRBV19 and TRBJ1-5, with D hard to call. The CDR3 is 13 amino acids. Trimming took 5 bases from V and 6 from J, leaving 11 bases between them. Germline V lookup: CDR1 LNHDA, CDR2 SQIVND (reference sequence). CDR3 bases: TGTGCCAGTAGTGAGGGCTTCGGTCAGCCCCAGCATTTT. Its translation: CASSEGFGQPQHF.

V usage is TRBV6-5 and J usage is TRBJ1-2, with D possibly matching TRBD1 (6 bases). CDR3 length: 14 amino acids. Between the trimmed V and J ends, which lost 6 bases and 2 bases, there was a span of 13 bases. Germline V CDR1 and CDR2: MNHEY, SVGAGI. This chain's CDR3 is CASRGTQGNYGYTF. As DNA, the CDR3 is TGTGCCAGCAGGGGTACCCAGGGGAACTATGGCTACACCTTC.

CDR3 nucleotides: TGTGCCTGGAGGAACTTACAGGCCGGTGGCTACACCTTC. Translation: CAWRNLQAGGYTF. This chain connects TRBV30 to TRBJ1-2; tentative D call: TRBD1 (5 bases). CDR1 GTSNPN and CDR2 SVGIG come from the germline V gene (reference sequence). Trimming stripped 3 bases from V and 7 bases from J, with 15 bases between. This CDR3 comprises 13 residues.

The genes are TRBV15 and TRBJ1-2; 7 bases agree with TRBD1. The V segment lost 5 bases and the J segment 1 base; nucleotides outside the gene matches: 4. Germline CDR1 is LNHNV and CDR2 is YYDKDF (reference sequence). The CDR3 contains 14 residues. CDR3 DNA: TGTGCCACCAGCGGGACAGCCCTTAACTATGGCTACACCTTC. It specifies CATSGTALNYGYTF.

The chain carries TRBV6-4 and TRBJ2-1, with TRBD2 matching 9 bases. CDR3 length: 16 residues. The trim removed 0 bases at V and 3 bases at J, leaving 3 bases unmatched. Germline CDR1 is MRHNA and CDR2 is SNTAGT. The CDR3 region has the DNA TGTGCCAGCAGTGACTCTTTAGCGGGAGACTACAATGAGCAGTTCTTC. Amino acid sequence: CASSDSLAGDYNEQFF.

V and J are TRBV27 and TRBJ2-1; possible D gene TRBD2, 5 bases. Trimming left V 10 bases short and J 0 bases short, with 13 bases between. CDR3 size: 14 residues. Per germline, CDR1 MNHEY and CDR2 SMNVEV (reference sequence). The CDR3 sequence is CATAGSSSYNEQFF. Here the CDR3 DNA reads TGTGCCACCGCTGGGAGCAGCTCCTACAATGAGCAGTTCTTC.

This clone is termed medium-sized (0.01 to 0.1%). This chain connects TRBV6-6 to TRBJ1-1; TRBD1 matches 7 bases. Looked up from germline, CDR1 is MNHNY and CDR2 is SVGAGI (reference sequence). V shed 7 bases and J 1 base; nucleotides not matched to a gene: 3. This CDR3 comprises 13 residues. The CDR3 DNA reads TGTGCCAGCACCAGGGGGGAGAACACTGAAGCTTTCTTT. It is translated as CASTRGENTEAFF.

The chain's CDR3 is CASFAGTVNTEAFF. The CDR3, as DNA: TGTGCCAGTTTCGCCGGGACAGTGAACACTGAAGCTTTCTTT. V is TRBV19 and J is TRBJ1-1; 7 bases agree with TRBD1. J lost 0 bases, V lost 8 bases, and 6 bases had no gene match. The CDR3 has 14 amino acids. Germline lookup yields CDR1 LNHDA and CDR2 SQIVND (reference sequence).

This chain links TRBV29-1 with TRBJ1-2; 12 bases map to TRBD1. The length of the CDR3 is 14 residues. CDR1 and CDR2 (germline): SQVTM, ANQGSEA. V was clipped by 8 bases and J by 8 bases; unmatched bases: 12. CDR3: CSYWVGTGGGGYTF. The CDR3 DNA sequence: TGCAGCTACTGGGTCGGGACAGGGGGCGGAGGCTACACCTTC.

The chain combines TRBV7-9 with TRBJ1-3; D might be TRBD1 (6 bases). V lost 5 bases and J lost 0, with 14 bases in between. Germline values: CDR1 SEHNR, CDR2 FQNEAQ (reference sequence). The CDR3 length is 16 residues. The chain's CDR3 is CASSARQAHSGNTIYF. The CDR3 DNA is TGTGCCAGCAGCGCCCGACAGGCCCACTCTGGAAACACCATATATTTT.

J is TRBJ2-1 and V is TRBV3-1 (or the pseudogene TRBV3-2); 9 nucleotides line up with TRBD2. Looked up from germline, CDR1 is LGHDT and CDR2 is YNNKEL (reference sequence). There are 15 residues in the CDR3. V shed 0 bases and J 6 bases; nucleotides not matched to a gene: 3. This CDR3 is CASSQEGLASNEQFF. For the CDR3, the DNA is TGTGCCAGCAGCCAAGAAGGACTAGCGTCCAATGAGCAGTTCTTC.

As for this clone: A junction boundary mismatches the germline segment, possibly from a read error. V usage is TRBV6-5 and J usage is TRBJ2-7, with D uncertain. The CDR3 covers 14 residues. Germline V gene lookup returns CDR1 MNHEY and CDR2 SVGAGI. The CDR3 nucleotides read TGTGCCAGCAGTGACTCCCACAGAGCCTACGAGCAGTACTTC. Its translation: CASSDSHRAYEQYF.

The gene calls are TRBV30 and TRBJ2-7; TRBD1 might be the D (6 bases). Germline lookup yields CDR1 GTSNPN and CDR2 SVGIG (reference sequence). V was cut by 0 bases and J by 9 bases, with 9 bases left in between. CDR3 length equals 11 residues. The CDR3 sequence is CAWSVQGGQYF. DNA for the CDR3: TGTGCCTGGAGTGTACAGGGTGGGCAGTACTTC.

This clone showed up just once. CDR3 in amino acids: CASSPGIFQETQYF. The CDR3 DNA is TGTGCCAGCAGCCCAGGGATATTCCAAGAGACCCAGTACTTC. The gene calls are TRBV3-1 (or the pseudogene TRBV3-2) and TRBJ2-5, with a weak D call TRBD1 (5 bases). Germline V gene sequence: CDR1 LGHDT, CDR2 YNNKEL (reference sequence). The CDR3 spans 14 residues. Deletions cut 4 bases from V and 1 base from J, with 10 bases between.

V gene TRBV5-1 combines with J gene TRBJ1-1; TRBD1 aligns across 12 bases. The CDR3 sequence is 17 residues long. Germline trimming cut 0 bases from V and 5 bases from J; bases unmatched to any gene: 8. Germline loops: CDR1 SGHRS, CDR2 YFSETQ. The CDR3 here is CASSLVGQGAEGTEAFF. For the CDR3, the DNA is TGCGCCAGCAGCTTGGTGGGACAGGGGGCCGAGGGGACTGAAGCTTTCTTT.

The chain employs TRBV7-8 and TRBJ2-1; 14 bases line up with TRBD2. The CDR3 loop spans 15 amino acids. Germline V gene data show CDR1 as SGHVS and CDR2 as FQNEAQ. J was trimmed by 6 bases and V by 6 bases; bases with no gene match: 4. The CDR3 here is CASRSGLAGVNEQFF. CDR3 sequence (DNA): TGTGCCAGCAGATCGGGACTAGCGGGAGTCAATGAGCAGTTCTTC.

For the CDR3, the DNA is TGTGCCACCAGTGAACGGACAGGGTCCTATGGCTACACCTTC. This gives the protein CATSERTGSYGYTF. This chain uses TRBV24-1 with TRBJ1-2, with 8 bases aligning to TRBD1. Germline loops: CDR1 KGHDR, CDR2 SFDVKD. This CDR3 region has 14 residues. Germline trimming cut 4 bases from V and 4 bases from J; bases unmatched to any gene: 4.

This sequence joins TRBV10-2 and TRBJ1-5; possibly TRBD1 for D (6 bases). Trimming stripped 5 bases from V and 2 bases from J, with 13 bases between. This CDR3 contains 15 residues. Germline CDR1 reads WSHSY; CDR2 reads SAAADI. In DNA form, the CDR3 reads TGCGCCAGCAGTACTACAGGGCTGGGCAATCAGCCCCAGCATTTT. Residues: CASSTTGLGNQPQHF.